Following are 26 T cell receptor beta chains from one sample sequenced in a study of cytomegalovirus exposure and HLA in healthy donors. The PCR contained 60 Vbeta and 13 Jbeta primers. Some clones are missing from TCRdb's copy, which holds only in-frame ones; the method was immunoSEQ multiplex PCR. The top ten clones hold 20% to 25% of a sample with around 85,000 clones, roughly 70% of them seen once. The sample consisted of PBMCs. All receptors come from a man younger than 45 in good health and CMV-seropositive.

This chain connects TRBV6-6 to TRBJ1-1; D gene ambiguous. Germline V CDR1 and CDR2: MNHNY, SVGAGI (reference sequence). V was shortened by 10 bases and J by 4 bases, with 10 bases between the two germline ends. The CDR3 length is 11 residues. Written as DNA, the CDR3 is TGTGCCACCTCGGTTTCCACTGAAGCTTTCTTT. Its protein is CATSVSTEAFF.

This chain connects TRBV5-8 to TRBJ1-2; 7 bases are a match to TRBD1. The CDR3 sequence is 13 residues long. Trimming cost V 3 bases and J 8 bases; bases outside gene matches: 7. Germline loops: CDR1 SGHTS, CDR2 YDEGEE. The CDR3 reads CASSSDRWEGYTF. The DNA for the CDR3 is TGTGCCAGCAGCTCGGACAGGTGGGAGGGCTACACCTTC. Looking up the rest from reference TRBV5-8 and TRBJ1-2 gives the full variable domain: EAGVTQSPTHLIKTRGQQATLRCSPISGHTSVYWYQQALGLGLQFLLWYDEGEERNRGNFPPRFSGRQFPNYSSELNVNALELEDSALYLCASSSDRWEGYTFGSGTRLTVV.

This clone was counted only a few times. The chain employs TRBV6-5 and TRBJ2-1; 8 bases agree with TRBD2. The CDR3 is 16 residues long. Germline trimming cut 3 bases from V and 4 bases from J; bases unmatched to any gene: 8. CDR1 and CDR2 from the germline V gene are MNHEY and SVGAGI. The CDR3 reads CASSYSAGGFYNEQFF. In nucleotides, the CDR3 is TGTGCCAGCAGTTATTCGGCGGGAGGCTTTTACAATGAGCAGTTCTTC.

V usage is TRBV6-6 and J usage is TRBJ1-1; 7 positions agree with TRBD1. The V segment lost 6 bases and the J segment 3 bases; nucleotides outside the gene matches: 4. The V gene's germline CDR1 is MNHNY and CDR2 SVGAGI (reference sequence). The CDR3 sequence is 13 residues long. CDR3 coding DNA: TGTGCCAGCAGGATTACAGGGGACACTGAAGCTTTCTTT. This gives the protein CASRITGDTEAFF.

The genes are TRBV28 and TRBJ1-1, with D hard to call. Germline CDR1 and CDR2: MDHEN and SYDVKM. V lost 6 bases and J 1 base, leaving 9 bases between the germline ends. CDR3 length: 13 residues. The CDR3 reads CASSPGGNTEAFF. The CDR3 nucleotides are TGTGCCAGCAGCCCCGGCGGGAACACTGAAGCTTTCTTT.

The chain has TRBV5-6 and TRBJ2-5; maybe TRBD2 (5 bases). CDR1 and CDR2 from the germline V gene are SGHDT and YYEEEE. The CDR3 is 13 amino acids. With 4 bases removed from V and 4 bases from J, the gap between germline ends came to 11 bases. CDR3 residues: CASSRREGETQYF. CDR3 DNA: TGTGCCAGCAGCCGAAGAGAGGGAGAGACCCAGTACTTC.

This clone was seen more than once but under ten times. Distinct nucleotide sequences in the sample also encode this CDR3. The chain combines TRBV27 with TRBJ2-3, with D unclear. From germline, CDR1 is MNHEY and CDR2 SMNVEV (reference sequence). This CDR3 region has 14 residues. Trimming removed 4 bases from V and 0 bases from J, with 8 bases in between. The CDR3, as DNA: TGTGCCAGCAGTTCCCTGAGTAGCACAGATACGCAGTATTTT. Translated, it gives CASSSLSSTDTQYF.

The table lists this clone with a few counts. The chain couples TRBV6-1 to TRBJ2-7; 8 bases agree with TRBD1. Per the germline V gene, CDR1 is MNHNS and CDR2 is SASEGT. This CDR3 comprises 17 residues. Unmatched junction bases numbered 15, after V lost 4 bases and J lost 4 bases. The CDR3 sequence is CASSAYRGSNTRYEQYF. Written as DNA, the CDR3 is TGTGCCAGCAGTGCGTACAGGGGGAGCAACACGAGGTACGAGCAGTACTTC.

The chain joins TRBV29-1 to TRBJ2-5, with 8 bases lining up with TRBD2. Germline trimming cut 4 bases from V and 5 bases from J; bases unmatched to any gene: 3. In germline, CDR1 is SQVTM, CDR2 ANQGSEA. CDR3 length equals 12 residues. CDR3 loop: CSVGSGGETQYF. CDR3 nucleotide sequence: TGCAGCGTTGGATCGGGAGGGGAGACCCAGTACTTC.

This chain joins TRBV7-3 and TRBJ2-3, with 8 bases matching TRBD2. Per germline, CDR1 SGHTA and CDR2 FQGTGA. This CDR3 spans 18 amino acids. With V trimmed by 6 bases and J by 0 bases, 14 bases remained unmatched. The CDR3 nucleotides are TGTGCCAGCAGTTCGAAAGGGGCTAGCGGGTATAGCACAGATACGCAGTATTTT. Translating it yields CASSSKGASGYSTDTQYF.

This chain links TRBV15 with TRBJ2-2; 9 bases map to TRBD1. Germline V gene sequence: CDR1 LNHNV, CDR2 YYDKDF (reference sequence). The CDR3 extends over 16 amino acids. The V gene end was trimmed by 5 bases and the J gene end by 2 bases; junction bases not matched to a gene: 6. CDR3 amino acids: CATSPWDRVNTGELFF. DNA of the CDR3: TGTGCCACCAGCCCTTGGGACAGGGTAAACACCGGGGAGCTGTTTTTT.

The chain combines TRBV6-5 with TRBJ1-6; 8 nucleotides match TRBD1. With 0 bases clipped from V and 15 bases from J, the junction kept 10 bases outside the gene matches. This CDR3 comprises 15 residues. Germline loops: CDR1 MNHEY, CDR2 SVGAGI. The CDR3 DNA is TGTGCCAGCAGTTACTCGGAGACAGGGGTCCGGGGCCTCCACTTT. Amino acid sequence: CASSYSETGVRGLHF.

This clone appeared a few times. The rearrangement uses TRBV19 and TRBJ2-3; D possibly corresponds to TRBD2 (5 bases). The CDR3 is 15 residues long. Trimming removed 5 bases at V and 1 base at J, with 13 bases between. Germline loops: CDR1 LNHDA, CDR2 SQIVND (reference sequence). The CDR3 nucleotides read TGTGCCAGTAGTCCCGGGGAGACGGGCACAGATACGCAGTATTTT. As protein: CASSPGETGTDTQYF.

This sequence joins TRBV6-5 and TRBJ2-2; the D gene is possibly TRBD1 (5 bases). The length of the CDR3 is 14 residues. V gave up 6 bases and J gave up 6 bases, with 14 bases separating them. Germline V gene sequence: CDR1 MNHEY, CDR2 SVGAGI. The CDR3 sequence is CASSSQPGSGELFF. For the CDR3, the DNA is TGTGCCAGCAGCTCCCAACCAGGGTCCGGGGAGCTGTTTTTT.

V usage is TRBV11-3 and J usage is TRBJ2-1; TRBD2 matches 8 bases. V shed 0 bases and J 1 base; nucleotides not matched to a gene: 2. Germline V gives CDR1 SGHNT, CDR2 YENEEA. The CDR3 length is 16 residues. The CDR3, as DNA: TGTGCCAGCAGCTTAGAGGCGGGAGGATCCTACAATGAGCAGTTCTTC. Translated: CASSLEAGGSYNEQFF. Full variable domain (missing parts from reference TRBV11-3 and TRBJ2-1): EAGVVQSPRYKIIEKKQPVAFWCNPISGHNTLYWYLQNLGQGPELLIRYENEEAVDDSQLPKDRFSAERLKGVDSTLKIQPAELGDSAVYLCASSLEAGGSYNEQFFGPGTRLTVL.

CDR3 coding DNA: TGTGCCAGCAGCTCGGGACAACGCGGAAACACCATATATTTT. The encoded protein is CASSSGQRGNTIYF. The V call is TRBV5-4, the J call TRBJ1-3; TRBD1 is a possible D gene (6 bases). Trimming pared 3 bases from V and 4 bases from J, leaving 11 bases between. The germline V gene encodes CDR1 SGHNT and CDR2 YYREEE (reference sequence). This CDR3 contains 14 residues.

The J gene is TRBJ2-1, the V gene TRBV27, with TRBD1 as a possible D gene (6 bases). Germline V gene data show CDR1 as MNHEY and CDR2 as SMNVEV (reference sequence). The CDR3 runs to 13 residues. The V end lost 3 bases, the J end lost 5 bases, and 8 bases lay between the germline ends. The CDR3 here is CASSLGADNEQFF. The DNA for the CDR3 is TGTGCCAGCAGTTTGGGGGCGGACAATGAGCAGTTCTTC.

This clone turned up a few times. This may be a read error: a much more frequent sequence differs by one nucleotide. The gene calls are TRBV5-4 and TRBJ2-1, with a weak D call TRBD2 (6 bases). Germline CDR1 and CDR2: SGHNT and YYREEE (reference sequence). V shed 4 bases and J shed 15 bases, with 23 bases lying between them. The CDR3 covers 14 residues. The chain's CDR3 is CASSQDQEASESFF. The CDR3 DNA is TGTGCCAGCAGCCAAGATCAGGAGGCTAGCGAGTCGTTCTTC.

This chain joins TRBV9 and TRBJ2-7; TRBD2 matches 9 bases. The CDR3 has 15 amino acids. Germline V CDR1 and CDR2: SGDLS, YYNGEE. V gave up 1 base and J gave up 7 bases; unmatched junction bases: 9. CDR3: CASSVSEREAEEQYF. DNA of the CDR3: TGTGCCAGCAGCGTAAGTGAGCGGGAGGCGGAGGAGCAGTACTTC.

J is TRBJ2-1 and V is TRBV5-1; D ambiguous. V was pared by 4 bases and J by 8 bases, with 13 bases between. This CDR3 comprises 13 residues. In germline, CDR1 is SGHRS, CDR2 YFSETQ. CDR3 in amino acids: CASSPSRQDEQFF. The DNA for the CDR3 is TGCGCCAGCAGCCCCTCTCGGCAGGATGAGCAGTTCTTC.

V usage is TRBV5-1 and J usage is TRBJ2-7; D may be TRBD2 (5 bases). The CDR3 loop spans 14 amino acids. V lost 3 bases to trimming and J lost 2 bases, with 12 bases between them. Germline lookup yields CDR1 SGHRS and CDR2 YFSETQ. The CDR3 reads CASSWETEPYEQYF. The CDR3 bases are TGCGCCAGCAGCTGGGAGACGGAGCCCTACGAGCAGTACTTC.

The chain is built from TRBV5-1 and TRBJ1-5; D unclear. V lost 2 bases and J lost 3, with 12 bases in between. CDR3 length: 15 residues. The V gene's germline CDR1 is SGHRS and CDR2 YFSETQ. CDR3 sequence: CASSLLPRDNQPQHF. DNA of the CDR3: TGCGCCAGCAGCTTACTACCCCGGGACAATCAGCCCCAGCATTTT.

V gene TRBV7-8 combines with J gene TRBJ1-1; TRBD1 is a possible D gene (5 bases). This CDR3 comprises 14 residues. Per germline, CDR1 SGHVS and CDR2 FQNEAQ. V was trimmed by 3 bases and J by 7 bases, leaving 15 bases between them. CDR3: CASSFQTENVEAFF. CDR3 in DNA: TGTGCCAGCAGCTTTCAGACAGAGAATGTTGAAGCTTTCTTT.

The chain combines TRBV5-1 with TRBJ2-5, with TRBD1 as a possible D gene (7 bases). The length of the CDR3 is 15 residues. The germline CDR1 and CDR2 sequences are SGHRS and YFSETQ. V lost 4 bases to trimming and J lost 5 bases, with 18 bases between them. For the CDR3, the DNA is TGCGCCAGCAGCCCGGGGGCAGGGGGATGGGAGACCCAGTACTTC. Translation gives CASSPGAGGWETQYF. Full variable domain (outside the CDR3, taken from reference TRBV5-1 and TRBJ2-5): KAGVTQTPRYLIKTRGQQVTLSCSPISGHRSVSWYQQTPGQGLQFLFEYFSETQRNKGNFPGRFSGRQFSNSRSEMNVSTLELGDSALYLCASSPGAGGWETQYFGPGTRLLVL.

V is TRBV7-9 and J is TRBJ1-5; D perhaps matches TRBD1 (5 bases). V lost 5 bases to trimming and J lost 6 bases, with 17 bases between them. CDR3 length equals 15 residues. From germline, CDR1 is SEHNR and CDR2 FQNEAQ (reference sequence). The CDR3 DNA reads as TGTGCCAGCAGCCCGGGAGGGGTATCAGGTCAGCCCCAGCATTTT. This codes for CASSPGGVSGQPQHF.

The CDR3 DNA follows: TGCGCCAGCAGCCAAGATTCCACAGGGTACACTGAAGCTTTCTTT. This gives the protein CASSQDSTGYTEAFF. This rearrangement joins TRBV4-1 to TRBJ1-1; D possibly corresponds to TRBD1 (6 bases). CDR3 length: 15 residues. Trimming left V 0 bases short and J 3 bases short, with 11 bases between. CDR1 is MGHRA, CDR2 YSYEKL, per germline.